This T cell receptor beta chain came from a study of shared T cell receptors in the human thymus. Profiling relied on immunoSEQ multiplex PCR, and the TCRdb table lists in-frame clones only, not all of them. The sample yields under 700,000 clones, 75% to 85% seen once. V was shortened by 2 bases and J by 2 bases, with 13 bases between the two germline ends. CDR1 is SGHRS and CDR2 is YFSETQ in the germline V gene. The CDR3 has 15 amino acids. A further study also used this sample, focusing on human thymus T cells. That investigation notes: Thymus tissue for the work was resected from patients undergoing corrective heart surgery.

The sequencing sample was made of thymocytes. This receptor was obtained from a boy in the first two years of life with a congenital heart defect. The chain has TRBV5-1 and TRBJ1-1; D not resolved. Here the CDR3 DNA reads TGCGCCAGCAGCTTTCTTCCGGGGATTAACACTGAAGCTTTCTTT. It encodes CASSFLPGINTEAFF.